This is a list of T cell receptor beta chains from one sample in a study of CD4 and CD8 cells across lung adenocarcinoma regions. TCRdb called the PCR reads again in MiXCR, with one record for every CDR3 protein. This sample has about 12,000 distinct CDR3 sequences, with about half found just once. The sequenced material came from CD8+ T cells from the margin of a lung tumor. The source of these receptors is a male donor with lung adenocarcinoma. The CD4 and CD8 labels of this study may be unreliable. Each CDR3 is given with its conserved first and last residue. Each record gives: clone size, D gene, V gene, J gene, CDR3 DNA, CDR3 protein. D genes are given only for firm matches. Not every row has a clone size; where given, it reads once, few, many or a size class.

.	.	TRBV6-1	TRBJ2-4	TGTGGCAGCAGTGCGGGGCCGGGCGTCACAAACACTCAGTATTTC	CGSSAGPGVTNTQYF
many	.	TRBV6-1	TRBJ1-5	TGTGCCAGCAGCCCTAGCTACACCTATAGCAATCAGCCCCAGCATTTT	CASSPSYTYSNQPQHF
medium-sized	.	TRBV27	TRBJ1-1	TGTGCCAGCAGTTTATACCGGAACACTGAAGCTTTCTTT	CASSLYRNTEAFF
.	.	TRBV6-1	TRBJ2-6	TGTGCCAGCACCGGGATAGGGGTTGGTTCTGGCTCCTACGAGCTGACTTTC	CASTGIGVGSGSYELTF
few	TRBD2	TRBV2	TRBJ2-7	TGTGCCAGCAGGTCGCATGACGGGACTAGCGACCTCCGCGAGCAGTACTTC	CASRSHDGTSDLREQYF
many	TRBD1	TRBV14	TRBJ1-1	TGTGCCAGCAGCCAAGACCCAATCATACAGGGGACCATGAACACTGAAGCTTTCTTT	CASSQDPIIQGTMNTEAFF
many	.	TRBV11-2	TRBJ2-7	TGTGCCAGCAGCCAAGGAGGACCCTACGAGCAGTACTTC	CASSQGGPYEQYF
.	TRBD2	TRBV6-1	TRBJ2-1	TGTGCCAGCACGGGCGGGAGCTCCTACAATGAGCAGTTCTTC	CASTGGSSYNEQFF
.	TRBD2	TRBV6-1	TRBJ2-4	TGTGCCAGCCGGACGGGCGGGGGTGCCAAAGACATTCAGTACTTC	CASRTGGGAKDIQYF
few	TRBD2	TRBV12-3/TRBV12-4	TRBJ2-2	TGTGCCAGCAGTCCAGCCGGGGGGGGAGCCGGGGAGCTGTTTTTT	CASSPAGGGAGELFF
few	TRBD2	TRBV10-3	TRBJ2-4	TGTGCCATCAGTGAGAGTGGGTCTAGCGGGAGGATAGCCAAAAACATTCAGTACTTC	CAISESGSSGRIAKNIQYF
.	TRBD1	TRBV27	TRBJ2-5	TGTGCCAGCAGTCCCGGGACAGCAGAGACCCAGTACTTC	CASSPGTAETQYF
medium-sized	.	TRBV6-1	TRBJ2-3	TGTGCCACCTCCCTTGCGCAGTATTTT	CATSLAQYF
many	.	TRBV7-2	TRBJ2-3	TGTGCCAGCAGCCCCGTAGTGGGCAGGGCCTTCTCCACAGATACGCAGTATTTT	CASSPVVGRAFSTDTQYF
medium-sized	.	TRBV6-5	TRBJ2-5	TGTGCCAGCAGTATACGGGGGACCCAGTACTTC	CASSIRGTQYF
few	.	TRBV3-1	TRBJ2-7	TGTGCCAGCAGCCAAGCTTGGGGCCCGTACTACGAGCAGTACTTC	CASSQAWGPYYEQYF
few	.	TRBV6-5	TRBJ2-5	TGTGCCAGCAGTTACTCGGCCCAAGAGACCCAGTACTTC	CASSYSAQETQYF
.	TRBD1	TRBV19	TRBJ1-1	TGTGCCAGTAGTATAACAGGGGGCACTGAAGCTTTCTTT	CASSITGGTEAFF
few	.	TRBV7-9	TRBJ2-7	TGTGCCAGCAGCGAGACAGGAGCCTACGAGCAGTACTTC	CASSETGAYEQYF
once	.	TRBV6-4	TRBJ2-1	TGTGCGGGGAGTGGCGGACGAGCCGGAGAGACCCAGTATTTC	CAGSGGRAGETQYF
.	.	TRBV7-6	TRBJ2-3	TGTGCCAGCAGCTTAGTCAGGGGAGGGACAGATACGCAGTATTTT	CASSLVRGGTDTQYF
.	.	TRBV6-5	TRBJ2-1	TGTGCCAGCAGTTACCGTCGGGGGACAGTTTTTGAGACCCAGTTCTTC	CASSYRRGTVFETQFF
few	.	TRBV6-1	TRBJ2-3	TGTGCCAGCTCCCCACAGCGGCCCACAGATACGCAGTATTTT	CASSPQRPTDTQYF
few	.	TRBV5-4	TRBJ2-3	TGTGCCAGCAGCCGAGATGGATACCGCGCAGATACGCAGTATTTT	CASSRDGYRADTQYF
.	.	TRBV27	TRBJ2-1	TGTGCCAGCAGTGCGAGCCGGGTACGCGATGAGCAGTTCTTC	CASSASRVRDEQFF
few	.	TRBV6-4	TRBJ1-1	TGTGCCAGCAGTGACTCGGACAACACTGAAGCTTTCTTT	CASSDSDNTEAFF
.	TRBD2	TRBV30	TRBJ2-6	TGTGCCTGGACTAGCGGGAGTTCTGGGGCCAACGTCCTGACTTTC	CAWTSGSSGANVLTF
.	.	TRBV7-2	TRBJ2-7	TGTGCCAGCAGCTTACAGGATGCCTACGAGCAGTACTTC	CASSLQDAYEQYF
.	.	TRBV9	TRBJ1-1	TGTGCCAGCAGCTCAGACAGTAACACTGAAGCTTTCTTT	CASSSDSNTEAFF
few	.	TRBV6-1	TRBJ1-2	TGTGCCAGCAGTGAAAGGAGGGCCTACTATGGCTACACCTTC	CASSERRAYYGYTF
large	.	TRBV6-5	TRBJ2-5	TGTGCCAGCAGTTACTCCTGGACAGAAGAGACCCAGTACTTC	CASSYSWTEETQYF
few	TRBD1	TRBV6-1	TRBJ2-1	TGTGCCAGCAGTGCCCACCGACAGGGGGCCAATGAGCAGTTCTTC	CASSAHRQGANEQFF
few	.	TRBV4-3	TRBJ2-5	TGCGCCAGCAGCCAGTCGGCAATCACCTACAATGAGCAGTACTTC	CASSQSAITYNEQYF
.	.	TRBV6-1	TRBJ2-7	TGTGCCAGCAGTGACCTCGGCTCGGGGCTGTGGGCCACAAACACGCAGTACTTC	CASSDLGSGLWATNTQYF
.	TRBD1	TRBV10-3	TRBJ1-1	TGTGCCATCTCGATGACAGGGGCTGGGGGCCCCATACTGAACACTGAAGCTTTCTTT	CAISMTGAGGPILNTEAFF
.	.	TRBV6-1	TRBJ2-6	TGTGCCAGCACCGGGATAGGGGTTGGTTCGGGGGCCTACGTGCTGACTTTC	CASTGIGVGSGAYVLTF
.	.	TRBV7-6	TRBJ2-1	TGTGCCAGCAGCTTAGAACGGGGGCAAGAGACCCAGTTCTTC	CASSLERGQETQFF
.	TRBD1	TRBV3-1	TRBJ2-1	TGTGCCAGCAGCCAGGGACAGGGGGTGGGTGAGCAGTTCTTC	CASSQGQGVGEQFF
large	.	TRBV6-6	TRBJ2-1	TGTGCCAGCACCAACCCTTTGGGTAGCCATGAGCAGTTCTTC	CASTNPLGSHEQFF
.	TRBD2	TRBV6-1	TRBJ2-1	TGTGCCAGGGGGGGGGGGGGGGGATACAATGAGCAGTTCTTC	CARGGGGGYNEQFF